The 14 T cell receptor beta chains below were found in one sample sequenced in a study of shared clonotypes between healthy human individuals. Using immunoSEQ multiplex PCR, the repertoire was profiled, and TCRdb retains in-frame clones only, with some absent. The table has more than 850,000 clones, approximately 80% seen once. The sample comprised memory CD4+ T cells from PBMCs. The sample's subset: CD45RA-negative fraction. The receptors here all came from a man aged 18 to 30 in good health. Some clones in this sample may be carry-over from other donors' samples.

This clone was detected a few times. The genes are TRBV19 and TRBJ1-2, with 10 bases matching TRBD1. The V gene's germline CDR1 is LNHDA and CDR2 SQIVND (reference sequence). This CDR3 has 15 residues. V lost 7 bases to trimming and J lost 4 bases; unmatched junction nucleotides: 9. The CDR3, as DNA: TGTGCCAGTACCCCACGGACAGGGGGGACCTATGGCTACACCTTC. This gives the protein CASTPRTGGTYGYTF.

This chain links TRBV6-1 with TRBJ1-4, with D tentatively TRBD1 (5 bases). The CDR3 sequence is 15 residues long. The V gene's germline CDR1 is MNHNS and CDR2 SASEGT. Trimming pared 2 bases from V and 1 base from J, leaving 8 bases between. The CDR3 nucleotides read TGTGCCAGCAGTGAAAGGGGAGTAACTAATGAAAAACTGTTTTTT. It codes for CASSERGVTNEKLFF.

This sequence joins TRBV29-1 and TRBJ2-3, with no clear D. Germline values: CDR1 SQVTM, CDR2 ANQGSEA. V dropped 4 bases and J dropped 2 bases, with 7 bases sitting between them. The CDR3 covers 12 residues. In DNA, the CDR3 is TGCAGCGTTGGACGGGCCACAGATACGCAGTATTTT. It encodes CSVGRATDTQYF.

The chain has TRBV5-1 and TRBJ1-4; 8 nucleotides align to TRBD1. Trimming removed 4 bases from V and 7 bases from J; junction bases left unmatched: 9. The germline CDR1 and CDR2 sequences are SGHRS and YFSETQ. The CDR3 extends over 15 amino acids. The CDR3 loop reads CASSQQGASGEKLFF. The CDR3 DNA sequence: TGCGCCAGCAGCCAGCAGGGGGCGAGCGGTGAAAAACTGTTTTTT.

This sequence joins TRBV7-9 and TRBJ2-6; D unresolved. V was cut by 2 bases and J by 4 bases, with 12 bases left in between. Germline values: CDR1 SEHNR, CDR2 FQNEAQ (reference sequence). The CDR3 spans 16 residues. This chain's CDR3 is CASSLLQAAGANVLTF. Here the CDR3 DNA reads TGTGCCAGCAGCTTACTGCAGGCGGCCGGGGCCAACGTCCTGACTTTC.

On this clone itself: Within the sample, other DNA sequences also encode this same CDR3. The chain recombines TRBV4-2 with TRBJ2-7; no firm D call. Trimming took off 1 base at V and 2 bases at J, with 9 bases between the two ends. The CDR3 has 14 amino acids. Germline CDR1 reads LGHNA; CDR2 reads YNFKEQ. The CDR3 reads CASSQGTRPYEQYF. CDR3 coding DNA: TGTGCCAGCAGCCAAGGGACCCGGCCCTACGAGCAGTACTTC.

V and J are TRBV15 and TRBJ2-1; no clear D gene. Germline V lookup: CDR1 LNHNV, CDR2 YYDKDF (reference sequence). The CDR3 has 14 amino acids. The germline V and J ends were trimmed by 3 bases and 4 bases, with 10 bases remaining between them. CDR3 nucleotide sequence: TGTGCCACCAGCAGTGGTTTGAGATACAATGAGCAGTTCTTC. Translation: CATSSGLRYNEQFF.

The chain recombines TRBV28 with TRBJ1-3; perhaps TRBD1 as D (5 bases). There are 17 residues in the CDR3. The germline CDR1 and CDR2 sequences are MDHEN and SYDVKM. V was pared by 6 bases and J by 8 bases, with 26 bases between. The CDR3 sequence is CASSTRSGTRAGYTIYF. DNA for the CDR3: TGTGCCAGCAGCACCCGCTCCGGGACCAGGGCTGGGTACACCATATATTTT.

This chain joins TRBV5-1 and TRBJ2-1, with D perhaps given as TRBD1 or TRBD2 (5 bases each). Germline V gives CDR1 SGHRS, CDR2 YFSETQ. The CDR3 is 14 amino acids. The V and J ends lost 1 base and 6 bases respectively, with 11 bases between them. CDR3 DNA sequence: TGCGCCAGCAGCTTGCTGAGGGGAGCCAATGAGCAGTTCTTC. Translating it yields CASSLLRGANEQFF.

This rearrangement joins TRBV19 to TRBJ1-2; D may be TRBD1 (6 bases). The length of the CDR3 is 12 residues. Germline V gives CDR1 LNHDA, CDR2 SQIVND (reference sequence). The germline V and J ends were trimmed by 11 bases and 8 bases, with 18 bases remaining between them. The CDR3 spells CALRGGYGGYTF. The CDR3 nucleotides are TGTGCCCTGAGAGGGGGGTATGGCGGCTACACCTTC.

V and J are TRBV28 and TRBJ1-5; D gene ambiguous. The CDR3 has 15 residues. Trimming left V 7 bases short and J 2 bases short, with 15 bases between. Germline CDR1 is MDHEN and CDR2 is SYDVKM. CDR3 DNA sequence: TGTGCCAGCAAGCGTGGCACGCATGGCAATCAGCCCCAGCATTTT. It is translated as CASKRGTHGNQPQHF.

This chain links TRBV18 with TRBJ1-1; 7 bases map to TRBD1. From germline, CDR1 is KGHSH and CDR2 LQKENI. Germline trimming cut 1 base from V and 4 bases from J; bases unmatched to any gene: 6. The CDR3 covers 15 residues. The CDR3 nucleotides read TGTGCCAGCTCACCACGGCCAGGGGGGGGCACTGAAGCTTTCTTT. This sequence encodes CASSPRPGGGTEAFF. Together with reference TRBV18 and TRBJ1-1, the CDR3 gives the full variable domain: NAGVMQNPRHLVRRRGQEARLRCSPMKGHSHVYWYRQLPEEGLKFMVYLQKENIIDESGMPKERFSAEFPKEGPSILRIQQVVRGDSAAYFCASSPRPGGGTEAFFGQGTRLTVV.

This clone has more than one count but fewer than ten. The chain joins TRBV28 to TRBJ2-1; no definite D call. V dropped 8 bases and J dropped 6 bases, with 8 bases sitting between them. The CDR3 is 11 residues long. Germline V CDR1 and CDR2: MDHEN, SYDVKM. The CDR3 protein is CASWVGNEQFF. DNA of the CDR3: TGTGCCAGCTGGGTAGGCAATGAGCAGTTCTTC.

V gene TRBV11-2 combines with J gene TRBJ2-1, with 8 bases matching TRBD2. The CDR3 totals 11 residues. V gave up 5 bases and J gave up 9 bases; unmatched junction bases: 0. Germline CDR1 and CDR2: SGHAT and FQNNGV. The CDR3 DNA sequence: TGTGCCAGCAGCCTAGCGGGTGAGCAGTTCTTC. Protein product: CASSLAGEQFF. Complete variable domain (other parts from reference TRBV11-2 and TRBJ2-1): EAGVAQSPRYKIIEKRQSVAFWCNPISGHATLYWYQQILGQGPKLLIQFQNNGVVDDSQLPKDRFSAERLKGVDSTLKIQPAKLEDSAVYLCASSLAGEQFFGPGTRLTVL.